Shown below are 16 T cell receptor beta chains from a single sample sequenced in a study of T cell responses to AZD1222 COVID-19 vaccine. TCRdb's copy holds only in-frame clones and misses some; the assay was immunoSEQ multiplex PCR. The data hold approximately 170,000 clones, with approximately 90% observed a single time. This sample comprised peripheral blood, obtained on day 0 of AZD1222 vaccination. These receptors all stem from an adult in good health.

Here the CDR3 reads CAWKAGGSLNEQYF. CDR3 nucleotide sequence: TGTGCCTGGAAGGCAGGAGGATCCTTAAACGAGCAGTACTTC. The chain employs TRBV30 and TRBJ2-7; D is possibly TRBD2 (5 bases). Germline V CDR1 and CDR2: GTSNPN, SVGIG (reference sequence). This CDR3 comprises 14 residues. The V gene lost 4 bases and the J gene lost 5 bases, with 18 bases spanning the gap.

The CDR3: CASSSGTGGIAFF. The CDR3 region has the DNA TGTGCCAGCAGCTCAGGGACAGGGGGCATAGCTTTCTTT. This chain uses TRBV7-2 with TRBJ1-1; 12 positions agree with TRBD1. The CDR3 is made up of 13 amino acids. The germline gives CDR1 SGHTA, CDR2 FQGNSA. V lost 4 bases to trimming and J lost 10 bases; unmatched junction nucleotides: 4.

The V call is TRBV19, the J call TRBJ1-1, with a tentative D call TRBD1 (6 bases). This CDR3 has 17 residues. With 5 bases removed from V and 7 bases from J, the gap between germline ends came to 26 bases. From germline, CDR1 is LNHDA and CDR2 SQIVND (reference sequence). The CDR3 region has the DNA TGTGCCAGTAGTCCACTCGGAGGACAGCCGGGGAGCGTTGAAGCTTTCTTT. It codes for CASSPLGGQPGSVEAFF.

The chain uses TRBV6-4 and TRBJ2-2, with D maybe TRBD1 (7 bases). V dropped 6 bases and J dropped 4 bases, with 12 bases sitting between them. This CDR3 contains 14 residues. Germline values: CDR1 MRHNA, CDR2 SNTAGT. In nucleotides, the CDR3 is TGTGCCAGCAGGCACAGGGGAGGCACCGGGGAGCTGTTTTTT. It is translated as CASRHRGGTGELFF.

The chain has TRBV6-5 and TRBJ2-7; 7 nucleotides align to TRBD1. The J segment lost 4 bases and the V segment lost 6 bases, leaving 9 bases of the junction unmatched. The length of the CDR3 is 14 residues. Germline CDR1 reads MNHEY; CDR2 reads SVGAGI. CDR3 residues: CASRRTGTAYEQYF. CDR3 DNA: TGTGCCAGCAGGCGAACCGGGACAGCATACGAGCAGTACTTC.

J is TRBJ2-7 and V is TRBV27, with 11 bases fitting TRBD2. Germline lookup yields CDR1 MNHEY and CDR2 SMNVEV (reference sequence). This CDR3 has 15 residues. V trimming: 8 bases; J trimming: 1 base; junction bases outside the gene matches: 7. The DNA for the CDR3 is TGTGCCAGCGGGTTTAGCGGGAGGGAGTCCTACGAGCAGTACTTC. Amino acid sequence: CASGFSGRESYEQYF.

V gene TRBV6-4 combines with J gene TRBJ1-1, with D maybe TRBD1 (5 bases). The CDR3 loop spans 15 amino acids. Trimming removed 3 bases from V and 0 bases from J, with 11 bases in between. CDR1 MRHNA and CDR2 SNTAGT come from the germline V gene. CDR3 DNA sequence: TGTGCCAGCAGTGAAATTCCAGGGATGAACACTGAAGCTTTCTTT. Its protein product is CASSEIPGMNTEAFF.

This clone was counted once. V is TRBV15 and J is TRBJ2-3; the D gene is possibly TRBD2 (5 bases). The CDR3 consists of 15 residues. V was clipped by 4 bases and J by 5 bases, with 16 bases between them. Germline CDR1 and CDR2: LNHNV and YYDKDF (reference sequence). The CDR3 DNA is TGTGCCACCAGCAAAGCCCTAACCCGGGAAGATACGCAGTATTTT. Translating it yields CATSKALTREDTQYF. The full variable domain, rest sourced from reference TRBV15 and TRBJ2-3, is DAMVIQNPRYQVTQFGKPVTLSCSQTLNHNVMYWYQQKSSQAPKLLFHYYDKDFNNEADTPDNFQSRRPNTSFCFLDIRSPGLGDTAMYLCATSKALTREDTQYFGPGTRLTVL.

This chain uses TRBV25-1 with TRBJ2-7, with 11 bases aligning to TRBD2. Looked up from germline, CDR1 is MGHDK and CDR2 is SYGVNS. CDR3 length: 18 amino acids. V dropped 6 bases and J dropped 4; count of bases not matched to a gene: 17. The CDR3 DNA is TGTGCCAGCAGCGCCTCCCCATACCACGGGACTAGCGGTTACGAGCAGTACTTC. This sequence encodes CASSASPYHGTSGYEQYF.

The chain joins TRBV5-1 to TRBJ1-4; tentatively, D is TRBD1 (5 bases). Germline CDR1 reads SGHRS; CDR2 reads YFSETQ. V gave up 2 bases and J gave up 7 bases, with 9 bases separating them. There are 13 residues in the CDR3. The CDR3 region is CASSFLGTEKLFF. The CDR3 region has the DNA TGCGCCAGCAGCTTCCTGGGGACTGAAAAACTGTTTTTT. The full variable domain, in which reference TRBV5-1 and TRBJ1-4 provide the parts outside the CDR3, is KAGVTQTPRYLIKTRGQQVTLSCSPISGHRSVSWYQQTPGQGLQFLFEYFSETQRNKGNFPGRFSGRQFSNSRSEMNVSTLELGDSALYLCASSFLGTEKLFFGSGTQLSVL.

The chain recombines TRBV5-1 with TRBJ2-1; no clear D gene. V lost 4 bases, J lost 2 bases, and 13 bases lay in between. The germline V gene has CDR1 SGHRS and CDR2 YFSETQ. The CDR3 runs 15 residues. The CDR3 bases are TGCGCCAGCAGCCCGGACGCTGGCACCTACAATGAGCAGTTCTTC. Translated: CASSPDAGTYNEQFF.

The chain combines TRBV7-2 with TRBJ2-7; 11 bases line up with TRBD2. This CDR3 spans 18 amino acids. Germline V gene sequence: CDR1 SGHTA, CDR2 FQGNSA. Trimming cost V 5 bases and J 2 bases; bases outside gene matches: 14. CDR3 bases: TGTGCCAGCAGCGTTCAGTTACTAGCGGGAGCCGTCCCCTACGAGCAGTACTTC. Amino acid sequence: CASSVQLLAGAVPYEQYF.

The CDR3 loop is CASSLDQGPGNTIYF. The CDR3 DNA reads TGCGCCAGCAGCTTGGATCAGGGCCCTGGAAACACCATATATTTT. This chain links TRBV5-1 with TRBJ1-3, with D possibly matching TRBD1 (5 bases). Germline lookup yields CDR1 SGHRS and CDR2 YFSETQ. The CDR3 runs to 15 residues. V shed 0 bases and J shed 2 bases, with 9 bases lying between them.

V usage is TRBV27 and J usage is TRBJ2-3; TRBD2 matches at 13 bases. V lost 4 bases and J lost 3; bases outside the gene matches: 1. The length of the CDR3 is 15 residues. The germline CDR1 and CDR2 sequences are MNHEY and SMNVEV (reference sequence). CDR3: CASSWTSGRTDTQYF. CDR3 bases: TGTGCCAGCAGTTGGACTAGCGGGAGAACAGATACGCAGTATTTT.

V gene TRBV28 combines with J gene TRBJ1-2, with D possibly TRBD1 on 5 matching bases. This CDR3 contains 16 residues. Trimming pared 10 bases from V and 8 bases from J, leaving 29 bases between. Germline values: CDR1 MDHEN, CDR2 SYDVKM. CDR3 in amino acids: CAITPPAQGGGGGYTF. In nucleotides, the CDR3 is TGTGCCATCACCCCGCCGGCCCAGGGTGGCGGTGGAGGCTACACCTTC.

The chain recombines TRBV27 with TRBJ1-1; D remains unclear. Germline CDR1 is MNHEY and CDR2 is SMNVEV (reference sequence). This CDR3 has 15 amino acids. V dropped 4 bases and J dropped 1 base, with 13 bases sitting between them. The CDR3 spells CASSSLVGGNTEAFF. In nucleotides, the CDR3 is TGTGCCAGCAGTTCCTTGGTCGGTGGGAACACTGAAGCTTTCTTT.